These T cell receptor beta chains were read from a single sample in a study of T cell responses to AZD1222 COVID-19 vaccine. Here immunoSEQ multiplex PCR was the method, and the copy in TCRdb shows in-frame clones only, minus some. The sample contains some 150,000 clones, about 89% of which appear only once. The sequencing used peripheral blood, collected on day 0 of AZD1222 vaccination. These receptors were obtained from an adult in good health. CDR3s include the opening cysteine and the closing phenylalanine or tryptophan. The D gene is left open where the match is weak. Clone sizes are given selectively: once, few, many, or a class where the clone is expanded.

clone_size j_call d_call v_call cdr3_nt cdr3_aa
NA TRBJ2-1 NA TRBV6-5 TGTGCCAGCAGCGGGAGAGGCAATGAGCAGTTCTTC CASSGRGNEQFF
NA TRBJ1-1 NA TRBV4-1 TGCGCCAGCAGCCAAGATTGGGGGGGGAGGGCTTTCTTT CASSQDWGGRAFF
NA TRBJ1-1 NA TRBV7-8 TGTGCCAGCAGCTTGACGGGGGACATAGGTCTGAACACTGAAGCTTTCTTT CASSLTGDIGLNTEAFF
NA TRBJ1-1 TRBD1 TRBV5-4 TGTGCCAGCAGGGAGTGGGACAGCGGTGAAGCTTTCTTT CASREWDSGEAFF
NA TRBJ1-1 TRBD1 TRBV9 TGTGCCAGCAGCGCGGGACAGTTGAACACTGAAGCTTTCTTT CASSAGQLNTEAFF
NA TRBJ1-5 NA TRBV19 TGTGCCACCTCGTTCGGAGGGGCGCGGGGCAATCAGCCCCAGCATTTT CATSFGGARGNQPQHF
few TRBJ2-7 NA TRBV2 TGTGCCAGCCTAGGGGTGCGGAACGAGCAGTACTTC CASLGVRNEQYF
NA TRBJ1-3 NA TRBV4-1 TGCGCCAGCAGCCAAGTCTTCAGAACGGACAACACCATATATTTT CASSQVFRTDNTIYF
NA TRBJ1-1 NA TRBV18 TGTGCCAGCTCACCGACTCTGGCGGAGAACACTGAAGCTTTCTTT CASSPTLAENTEAFF
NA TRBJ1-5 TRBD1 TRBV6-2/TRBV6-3 TGTGCCAGCAGCCCTAGACAGGGCGGGATAAATCAGCCCCAGCATTTT CASSPRQGGINQPQHF
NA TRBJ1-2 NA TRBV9 TGTGCCAGCAGCGTTGCCGGGACGCACTCTTATGGCTACACCTTC CASSVAGTHSYGYTF
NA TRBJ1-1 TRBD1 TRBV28 TGTGCCAGCCAAAACAACAGGGGGAACACTGAAGCTTTCTTT CASQNNRGNTEAFF
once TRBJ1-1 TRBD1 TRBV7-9 TGTGCCAGCAGCCCCCAGGACAGGGGTTCTAACACTGAAGCTTTCTTT CASSPQDRGSNTEAFF
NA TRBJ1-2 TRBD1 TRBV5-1 TGCGCCAGCAGCGCGTGGACAGGGGTCGCTAACTATGGCTACACCTTC CASSAWTGVANYGYTF
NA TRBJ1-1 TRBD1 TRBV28 TGTGCCAGCAGTTTATCCGGGACAGGGCTACCTGAAGCTTTCTTT CASSLSGTGLPEAFF
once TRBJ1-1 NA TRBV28 TGTGCCAGCAGTTTGGGACACATCACTGAAGCTTTCTTT CASSLGHITEAFF
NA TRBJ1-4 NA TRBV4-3 TGCGCCAGCAGCCAAGATGGGCATGGGGGGAATGAAAAACTGTTTTTT CASSQDGHGGNEKLFF
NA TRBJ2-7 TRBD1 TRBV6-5 TGTGCCAGCAGGCCTTATTTCCGGGACAGGGACGAGCAGTACTTC CASRPYFRDRDEQYF
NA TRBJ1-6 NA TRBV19 TGTGCCAGTAACCAGGGCTCCTATAATTCACCCCTCCACTTT CASNQGSYNSPLHF
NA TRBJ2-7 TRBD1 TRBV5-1 TGCGCCAGCGGGCCCACAGGGGGTGAGCAGTACTTC CASGPTGGEQYF
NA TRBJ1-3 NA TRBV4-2 TGTGCCAGCAGCGAAAGGTTAATCTCTGGAAACACCATATATTTT CASSERLISGNTIYF
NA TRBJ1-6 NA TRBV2 TGTGCCAGCAGTCCCAATAAGGATTCACCCCTCCACTTT CASSPNKDSPLHF
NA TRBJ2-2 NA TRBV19 TGTGCCACTAATGCGGCGAACACCGGGGAGCTGTTTTTT CATNAANTGELFF
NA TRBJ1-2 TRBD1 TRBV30 TGTGCCTGGAGTGTTTCGGACAGGAAATTTCTGTTGCGTGGCTACACCTTC CAWSVSDRKFLLRGYTF
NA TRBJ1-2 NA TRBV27 TGTGCCAGCAGCTCGACTCCGCGTTCTTCGGGGGGCTACACCTTC CASSSTPRSSGGYTF
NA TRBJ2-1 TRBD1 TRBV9 TGTGCCAGCAGCGTTGACAGGGGGCACAATGAGCAGTTCTTC CASSVDRGHNEQFF
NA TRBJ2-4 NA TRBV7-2 TGTGCCAGCAGCTCGAATCCCACTGCCAAAAACATTCAGTACTTC CASSSNPTAKNIQYF
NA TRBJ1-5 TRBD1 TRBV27 TGTGCCAGCAGTCGTTTGCGGGACAGACCCCCATGGGGCAATCAGCCCCAGCATTTT CASSRLRDRPPWGNQPQHF
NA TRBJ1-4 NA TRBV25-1 TGTGCAACTACGTCGGGTTTTAATGAAAAACTGTTTTTT CATTSGFNEKLFF
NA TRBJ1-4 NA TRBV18 TGTGCCAGCTCAGGGGGGCACAGCAATGAAAAACTGTTTTTT CASSGGHSNEKLFF
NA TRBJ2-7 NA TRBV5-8 TGTGCCAGCAGCTTGGCCAGGTACTACGAGCAGTACTTC CASSLARYYEQYF
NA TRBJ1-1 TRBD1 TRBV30 TGTGCCTGGAGCCAGGGGGCTCCTCTTGGTGAAGCTTTCTTT CAWSQGAPLGEAFF
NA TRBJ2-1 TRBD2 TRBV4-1 TGCGCCAGCAGCCAACTAGCGGGGATCTACAATGAGCAGTTCTTC CASSQLAGIYNEQFF
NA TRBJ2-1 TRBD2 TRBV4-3 TGCGCCAGCAGCCAAGATAGTGGACTAGCGGGATATCACAATGAGCAGTTCTTC CASSQDSGLAGYHNEQFF
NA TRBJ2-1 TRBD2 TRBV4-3 TGCGCCAGCAGCCAAGAAAGCGGGAGGGCCTACAATGAGCAGTTCTTC CASSQESGRAYNEQFF
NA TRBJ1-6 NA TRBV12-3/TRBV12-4 TGTGCCAGCAGTTCCGACGCGAATTCACCCCTCCACTTT CASSSDANSPLHF
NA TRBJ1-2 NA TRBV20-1 TGCAGTGCTAGTGAGCAGGTATACTATGGCTACACCTTC CSASEQVYYGYTF
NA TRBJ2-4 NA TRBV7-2 TGTGCCAGCAGCTTAGACGGGGGCAAAAACATTCAGTACTTC CASSLDGGKNIQYF
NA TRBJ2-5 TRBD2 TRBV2 TGTGCCAGCAGTCGGGGAGGACTAGCGGCGACCCAGTACTTC CASSRGGLAATQYF
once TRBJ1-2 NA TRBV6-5 TGTGCCAGCAGTTACGGGGGTGGAATTGGGGGCTACACCTTC CASSYGGGIGGYTF
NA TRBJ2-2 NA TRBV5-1 TGCGCCAGCAGCTTGGATATGGGGAACACCGGGGAGCTGTTTTTT CASSLDMGNTGELFF
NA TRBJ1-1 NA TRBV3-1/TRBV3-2 TGTGCCAGCAGCCACCTGGACAGAGAAGCTTTCTTT CASSHLDREAFF
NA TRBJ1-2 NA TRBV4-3 TGCGCCAGCAGCCCAAGATTAGGGAGAACTAACTATGGCTACACCTTC CASSPRLGRTNYGYTF
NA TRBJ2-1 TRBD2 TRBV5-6 TGTGCCAGCAGCTGGGGGACTAGCGTTTTCGATGAGCAGTTCTTC CASSWGTSVFDEQFF
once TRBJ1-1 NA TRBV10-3 TGTGCCATCAGAGTGGGGGCGGCTAGTCAGAACACTGAAGCTTTCTTT CAIRVGAASQNTEAFF
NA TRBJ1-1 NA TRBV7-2 TGTGCCAGCAGCCTAGGGACCCAAGCTTTCTTT CASSLGTQAFF
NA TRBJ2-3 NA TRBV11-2 TGTGCCAGCAGCTTAGCTTTAAGAAACACAGATACGCAGTATTTT CASSLALRNTDTQYF
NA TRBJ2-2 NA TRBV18 TGTGCCAGCTCACCACAAAGTCCTAATTTGGCTAGCCGTGTCTCCGGGGAGCTGTTTTTT CASSPQSPNLASRVSGELFF
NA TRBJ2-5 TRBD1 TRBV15 TGTGCCACCAGCAGAGGACAGGGGAGTGAGACCCAGTACTTC CATSRGQGSETQYF
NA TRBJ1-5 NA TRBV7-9 TGTGCCAGCAGCCCGATCCCCCCGGGAGGCCCTGCGTCGTTCAAACCCCAGCATTTT CASSPIPPGGPASFKPQHF
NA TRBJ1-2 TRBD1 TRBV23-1 TGCGCCAGCAGTCAATCCCTCGGGACAGGCGTCGTAGGCTACACCTTC CASSQSLGTGVVGYTF
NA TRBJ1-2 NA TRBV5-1 TGCGCCAGCAGCTTGGTTCCGGACAGCTATGTTGGCTACACCTTC CASSLVPDSYVGYTF
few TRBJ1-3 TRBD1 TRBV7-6 TGTGCCAGCAGCGGAGGACAGGGAATAAACACCATATATTTT CASSGGQGINTIYF
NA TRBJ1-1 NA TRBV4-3 TGCGCCAGCAGCCAAGATCTTTTTCAGGGAGCTTTCTTT CASSQDLFQGAFF
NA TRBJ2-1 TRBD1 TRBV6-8 TGTGCCAGCAGTTACTCCGGAAGGGACAGGGGGAGGGGTGAGCAGTTCTTC CASSYSGRDRGRGEQFF
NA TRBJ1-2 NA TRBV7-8 TGTGCCAGCAGCTTAGGTGCGCCTGTGGGCTATGGCTACACCTTC CASSLGAPVGYGYTF
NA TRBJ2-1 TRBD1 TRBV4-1 TGCGCCAGCAGCCAACGCGGGACAGGGGGTAATAATGAGCAGTTCTTC CASSQRGTGGNNEQFF
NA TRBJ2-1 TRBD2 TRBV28 TGTGCCAGCAGTTTATTCCTTCTAGTCCGAACTAGCGGGAGTGTTGAGCAGTTCTTC CASSLFLLVRTSGSVEQFF
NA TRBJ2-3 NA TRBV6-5 TGTGCCAGCAGAATAGCGGAACGTAGCACAGATACGCAGTATTTT CASRIAERSTDTQYF